This T cell receptor beta chain stems from a study of CD8 T cells in ankylosing spondylitis. Trimming at V came to 5 bases and at J to 5 bases, leaving 3 bases not matched to a gene. CDR3 length equals 15 residues. CDR1 MNHEY and CDR2 SMNVEV come from the germline V gene (reference sequence). This clonotype was found a few times. For TCR beta, libraries came from quantitative 5'-RACE with molecular barcodes. One entry per CDR3 protein results from TCRdb running MiXCR on the 5' RACE reads. Here the sample spans more than 150,000 distinct CDR3 sequences, around 13% being singletons. Sequencing was performed on blood, either unsorted or a sorted T cell fraction (not recorded which). The chain uses TRBV27 and TRBJ2-1, with 13 bases that match TRBD2. This clonotype was sampled from a male donor with ankylosing spondylitis or in good health (not recorded which). The CDR3 DNA sequence: TGTGCCAGCAGTCACGGGACTAGCGGGGACAATGAGCAGTTCTTC. This encodes CASSHGTSGDNEQFF.